This passage covers 8 T cell receptor beta chains from one sample sequenced in a study of T cells in localized non-small cell lung cancer. TCRdb keeps only in-frame clones here, not all; method: immunoSEQ multiplex PCR. The data contain around 96,000 clones, approximately 91% of them singletons. Sequencing used PBMCs, obtained before any cancer treatment. These receptors came from a woman aged 35 to 75 with stage II squamous cell lung carcinoma.

The gene calls are TRBV5-1 and TRBJ2-2; D unclear. Per germline, CDR1 SGHRS and CDR2 YFSETQ. The CDR3 runs 13 residues. The V end was cut by 7 bases, the J end by 4 bases, with 11 bases between. CDR3 sequence (DNA): TGCGCCAGCGCCCTGGGCCCCACCGGGGAGCTGTTTTTT. It codes for CASALGPTGELFF.

This chain uses TRBV6-1 with TRBJ1-1; D gene ambiguous. The V and J ends lost 1 base and 4 bases respectively, with 16 bases between them. CDR3 length: 16 amino acids. CDR1 MNHNS and CDR2 SASEGT come from the germline V gene. The CDR3 nucleotides read TGTGCCAGCAGTGAAGATACGACTTATCTGGGCACTGAAGCTTTCTTT. Its translation is CASSEDTTYLGTEAFF.

This chain joins TRBV10-2 and TRBJ1-1, with D possibly being TRBD1 (6 bases). Trimming took 0 bases from V and 3 from J, leaving 14 bases between them. This CDR3 is 16 amino acids long. Germline assignment: CDR1 WSHSY and CDR2 SAAADI. CDR3 sequence: CASSESDNRADTEAFF. The CDR3 DNA sequence: TGCGCCAGCAGTGAGTCGGATAACAGGGCGGACACTGAAGCTTTCTTT.

This clone appeared a few times. The chain joins TRBV2 to TRBJ2-2, with unresolved D. The V gene lost 4 bases and the J gene lost 5 bases, with 8 bases spanning the gap. Germline lookup yields CDR1 SNHLY and CDR2 FYNNEI. CDR3 length: 13 amino acids. The CDR3 is CASSVIGTGELFF. CDR3 bases: TGTGCCAGCAGTGTAATAGGGACCGGGGAGCTGTTTTTT.

The table lists this clone with a count of one. V is TRBV7-8 and J is TRBJ1-2; D is uncertain. CDR1 is SGHVS, CDR2 FQNEAQ, per germline. CDR3 length equals 15 residues. The ends were cut back, 5 bases at V and 10 bases at J, with 23 bases in the middle. The CDR3 region has the DNA TGTGCCAGCAGCCCCCCCAGCCGGCACTCTCATGACTACACCTTC. Translated, it gives CASSPPSRHSHDYTF.

V usage is TRBV30 and J usage is TRBJ1-6, with D unresolved. This CDR3 is built from 14 residues. Between the trimmed V and J ends, which lost 2 bases and 9 bases, there was a span of 14 bases. Germline CDR1 is GTSNPN and CDR2 is SVGIG (reference sequence). CDR3 sequence: CAWSPPLRGSPLHF. The DNA of the CDR3 is TGTGCCTGGAGTCCCCCCCTCCGGGGTTCACCCCTCCACTTT. Based on the CDR3 plus reference TRBV30 and TRBJ1-6, the full variable domain is SQTIHQWPATLVQPVGSPLSLECTVEGTSNPNLYWYRQAAGRGLQLLFYSVGIGQISSEVPQNLSASRPQDRQFILSSKKLLLSDSGFYLCAWSPPLRGSPLHFGNGTRLTVT.

This chain connects TRBV19 to TRBJ2-7; 7 bases are shared with TRBD1. V gave up 5 bases and J gave up 4 bases; unmatched junction bases: 5. Germline CDR1 reads LNHDA; CDR2 reads SQIVND (reference sequence). The CDR3 has 13 amino acids. The CDR3 sequence is CASSPGQRYEQYF. DNA of the CDR3: TGTGCCAGTAGTCCGGGACAGAGGTACGAGCAGTACTTC. The variable domain in full, completed from reference TRBV19 and TRBJ2-7, reads DGGITQSPKYLFRKEGQNVTLSCEQNLNHDAMYWYRQDPGQGLRLIYYSQIVNDFQKGDIAEGYSVSREKKESFPLTVTSAQKNPTAFYLCASSPGQRYEQYFGPGTRLTVT.

The chain carries TRBV9 and TRBJ2-1, with 9 nucleotides matching TRBD2. The V and J ends lost 3 bases and 5 bases, in that order; junction bases with no gene match: 3. CDR1 is SGDLS, CDR2 YYNGEE, per germline. This CDR3 has 14 amino acids. As DNA, the CDR3 is TGTGCCAGCAGCGGGGCTAGCGGGGACAATGAGCAGTTCTTC. Translation: CASSGASGDNEQFF.